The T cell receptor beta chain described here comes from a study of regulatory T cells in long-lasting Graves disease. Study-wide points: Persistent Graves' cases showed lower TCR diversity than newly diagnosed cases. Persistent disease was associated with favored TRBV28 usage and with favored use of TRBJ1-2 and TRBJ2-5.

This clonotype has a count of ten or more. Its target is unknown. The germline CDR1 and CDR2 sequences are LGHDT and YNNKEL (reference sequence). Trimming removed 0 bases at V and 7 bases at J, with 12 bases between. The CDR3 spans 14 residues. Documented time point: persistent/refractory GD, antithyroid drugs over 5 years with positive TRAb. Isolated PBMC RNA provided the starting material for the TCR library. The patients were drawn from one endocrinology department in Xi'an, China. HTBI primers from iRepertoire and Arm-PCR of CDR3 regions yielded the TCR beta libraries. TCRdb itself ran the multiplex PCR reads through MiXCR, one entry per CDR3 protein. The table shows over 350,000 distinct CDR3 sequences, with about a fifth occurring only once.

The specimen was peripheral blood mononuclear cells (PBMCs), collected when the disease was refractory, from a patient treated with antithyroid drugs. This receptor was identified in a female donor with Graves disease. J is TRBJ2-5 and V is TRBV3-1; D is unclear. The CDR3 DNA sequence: TGTGCCAGCAGCCAAGATCTAGGCCCCCGGACCCAGTACTTC. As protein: CASSQDLGPRTQYF.